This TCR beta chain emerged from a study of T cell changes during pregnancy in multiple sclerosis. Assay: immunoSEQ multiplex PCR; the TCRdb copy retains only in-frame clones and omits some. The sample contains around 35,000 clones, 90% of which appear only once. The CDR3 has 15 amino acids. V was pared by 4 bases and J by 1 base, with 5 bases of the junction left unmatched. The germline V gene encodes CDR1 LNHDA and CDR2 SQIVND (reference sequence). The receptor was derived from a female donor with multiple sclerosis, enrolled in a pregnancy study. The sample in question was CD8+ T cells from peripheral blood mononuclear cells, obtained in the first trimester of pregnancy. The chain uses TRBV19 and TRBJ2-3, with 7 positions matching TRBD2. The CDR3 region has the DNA TGTGCCAGTAGTACGACTAGCTTCGGCACAGATACGCAGTATTTT. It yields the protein CASSTTSFGTDTQYF.